Following are 29 T cell receptor beta chains from one sample sequenced in a study of shared clonotypes between healthy human individuals. This table comes from immunoSEQ multiplex PCR, and its TCRdb copy is limited to in-frame clones, with some not included. The table shows about a million clones, with about 72% occurring only once. Sequenced input: memory CD4+ T cells from PBMCs. The subset denotes: CD45RA-negative fraction. These receptors came from a man aged 18-30 years in good health. Some clones in this sample may be carry-over from other donors' samples.

V gene TRBV30 combines with J gene TRBJ1-2; 8 nucleotides agree with TRBD1. CDR1 GTSNPN and CDR2 SVGIG come from the germline V gene (reference sequence). The V gene end was trimmed by 4 bases and the J gene end by 6 bases; junction bases not matched to a gene: 10. The CDR3 runs 14 residues. Here the CDR3 DNA reads TGTGCCTGGAATATCGGGACAGGTCATCATGGCTACACCTTC. Translating gives CAWNIGTGHHGYTF.

A note on this clone: Additional DNA sequences in this sample encode the identical CDR3. The chain uses TRBV4-3 and TRBJ2-5, with a weak D call TRBD1 (6 bases). The CDR3 spans 15 residues. The V and J ends lost 4 bases and 0 bases respectively, with 12 bases between them. Germline V gives CDR1 LGHNA, CDR2 YSLEER. CDR3 bases: TGCGCCAGCAGCCGGGGCCAGGGGTACCAAGAGACCCAGTACTTC. Residues: CASSRGQGYQETQYF.

The chain employs TRBV6-6 and TRBJ1-2, with a possible D match to TRBD1 (5 bases). CDR1 is MNHNY and CDR2 is SVGAGI in the germline V gene (reference sequence). The V gene lost 5 bases and the J gene lost 2 bases, with 15 bases spanning the gap. The CDR3 has 15 residues. CDR3 DNA: TGTGCCAGCAGTGCGCGCCAGGGTCCCAACTATGGCTACACCTTC. Protein product: CASSARQGPNYGYTF.

The V call is TRBV15, the J call TRBJ1-4; D ambiguous. CDR3 length: 14 amino acids. CDR1 is LNHNV and CDR2 is YYDKDF in the germline V gene (reference sequence). Trimming cost V 1 base and J 10 bases, with 13 bases left between them. This CDR3 is CATSRGPSPVKLFF. The CDR3 coding sequence is TGTGCCACCAGCAGAGGTCCGTCCCCGGTAAAACTGTTTTTT.

The V and J genes are TRBV4-1 and TRBJ2-3; 9 nucleotides agree with TRBD1. After removal of 1 base from V and 3 bases from J, the junction contained 5 bases not matched to a gene. CDR1 and CDR2 from the germline V gene are MGHRA and YSYEKL. This CDR3 contains 16 residues. The CDR3 coding sequence is TGCGCCAGCAGCCAAGGTTCGGGACAGGGAACAGATACGCAGTATTTT. Translated: CASSQGSGQGTDTQYF.

This chain joins TRBV21-1 and TRBJ1-4; whether TRBD1, the table's D call, matches the DNA was not checked. TRBV21-1 is a pseudogene segment. This CDR3 has 14 amino acids. The CDR3, as DNA: TGTGCCAGCAGCAGACAGGAGTGGGACGAAAAACTGTTTTTT. Translated: CASSRQEWDEKLFF.

This clone was observed a few times. Additional DNA sequences in this sample encode the identical CDR3. V and J are TRBV29-1 and TRBJ2-3; D is unresolved. V was pared by 4 bases and J by 0 bases, with 14 bases between. Per the germline V gene, CDR1 is SQVTM and CDR2 is ANQGSEA. The CDR3 covers 15 residues. In DNA form, the CDR3 reads TGCAGCGTTGGACGGCCCGACTCTAGCACAGATACGCAGTATTTT. It translates to CSVGRPDSSTDTQYF.

V usage is TRBV6-6 and J usage is TRBJ2-1; TRBD2 agrees at 9 bases. The CDR3 spans 14 residues. V dropped 2 bases and J dropped 5; count of bases not matched to a gene: 1. Per the germline V gene, CDR1 is MNHNY and CDR2 is SVGAGI (reference sequence). CDR3 loop: CASSYVAGDNEQFF. The CDR3 bases are TGTGCCAGCAGTTACGTAGCGGGAGACAATGAGCAGTTCTTC.

This chain links TRBV19 with TRBJ2-5, with D possibly matching TRBD2 (6 bases). The CDR3 sequence is 13 residues long. Trimming removed 6 bases at V and 1 base at J, with 9 bases between. Germline CDR1 reads LNHDA; CDR2 reads SQIVND (reference sequence). The CDR3 loop is CASRGSGQETQYF. The CDR3 nucleotides are TGTGCCAGTAGGGGTAGCGGCCAAGAGACCCAGTACTTC.

The chain carries TRBV7-9 and TRBJ1-1; 7 bases are shared with TRBD1. V shed 7 bases, J shed 0 bases, and the junction held 8 bases outside the gene matches. CDR3 size: 15 residues. Germline V gives CDR1 SEHNR, CDR2 FQNEAQ (reference sequence). The CDR3 DNA sequence: TGTGCCAGCACCCCGGGGGACAGATTGAACACTGAAGCTTTCTTT. The encoded protein is CASTPGDRLNTEAFF.

J is TRBJ2-5 and V is TRBV2, with a weak D call TRBD2 (5 bases). CDR1 is SNHLY, CDR2 FYNNEI, per germline. Trimming cost V 1 base and J 1 base, with 10 bases left between them. There are 15 residues in the CDR3. CDR3 loop: CASSEGEGSQETQYF. The DNA for the CDR3 is TGTGCCAGCAGTGAAGGAGAGGGCAGCCAAGAGACCCAGTACTTC.

This clone has a single count. The chain has TRBV7-2 and TRBJ2-1, with 7 bases identical to TRBD2. The germline V gene encodes CDR1 SGHTA and CDR2 FQGNSA. This CDR3 contains 15 residues. With 5 bases clipped from V and 3 bases from J, the junction kept 7 bases outside the gene matches. CDR3 nucleotide sequence: TGTGCCAGCAGCCCCTACGGACTAGGCTACAATGAGCAGTTCTTC. Translation gives CASSPYGLGYNEQFF.

V usage is TRBV6-5 and J usage is TRBJ2-7, with D possibly being TRBD2 (6 bases). V lost 6 bases and J 4 bases, leaving 19 bases between the germline ends. CDR1 and CDR2 from the germline V gene are MNHEY and SVGAGI. CDR3 size: 15 residues. CDR3 region: CASRRLPGGGYEQYF. The CDR3 region has the DNA TGTGCCAGCAGACGCCTCCCCGGGGGAGGTTACGAGCAGTACTTC.

This chain joins TRBV4-2 and TRBJ1-5; possible D gene TRBD1, 5 bases. Looked up from germline, CDR1 is LGHNA and CDR2 is YNFKEQ. This CDR3 has 17 amino acids. Between the trimmed V and J ends, which lost 2 bases and 2 bases, there was a span of 16 bases. CDR3 sequence: CASSQSLVTGGNQPQHF. Written as DNA, the CDR3 is TGTGCCAGCAGCCAATCCTTGGTGACGGGGGGCAATCAGCCCCAGCATTTT.

The chain's CDR3 is CASKDSRSGANVLTF. The CDR3 nucleotides read TGTGCCAGTAAGGACTCCCGCTCTGGGGCCAACGTCCTGACTTTC. The gene calls are TRBV19 and TRBJ2-6; a possible D gene is TRBD2 (5 bases). Between the trimmed V and J ends, which lost 7 bases and 0 bases, there was a span of 10 bases. There are 15 residues in the CDR3. Germline values: CDR1 LNHDA, CDR2 SQIVND (reference sequence). Full variable domain (outside the CDR3, taken from reference TRBV19 and TRBJ2-6): DGGITQSPKYLFRKEGQNVTLSCEQNLNHDAMYWYRQDPGQGLRLIYYSQIVNDFQKGDIAEGYSVSREKKESFPLTVTSAQKNPTAFYLCASKDSRSGANVLTFGAGSRLTVL.

The chain couples TRBV7-9 to TRBJ2-7, with 11 bases that match TRBD2. Losses at the gene ends were 5 bases for V and 4 bases for J; bases not matched to a gene: 10. Looked up from germline, CDR1 is SEHNR and CDR2 is FQNEAQ (reference sequence). This CDR3 has 16 amino acids. CDR3 bases: TGTGCCAGCAGCCTGCCACTAGCGGGAGACCCATACGAGCAGTACTTC. Translating gives CASSLPLAGDPYEQYF.

This sequence joins TRBV6-1 and TRBJ2-5; TRBD2 aligns across 11 bases. Germline CDR1 MNHNS, CDR2 SASEGT. The V gene end was trimmed by 6 bases and the J gene end by 2 bases; junction bases not matched to a gene: 5. The CDR3 length is 15 residues. The CDR3 sequence is CASSRLAGGQETQYF. The CDR3 bases are TGTGCCAGCAGCCGTTTAGCGGGAGGGCAAGAGACCCAGTACTTC.

This chain connects TRBV5-1 to TRBJ2-6, with D tentatively TRBD1 (5 bases). Germline V gene sequence: CDR1 SGHRS, CDR2 YFSETQ. This CDR3 contains 15 residues. Trimming pared 4 bases from V and 7 bases from J, leaving 15 bases between. The CDR3 spells CASSPDARVANVLTF. The CDR3 DNA is TGCGCCAGCAGCCCGGATGCCAGGGTAGCCAACGTCCTGACTTTC.

The rearrangement uses TRBV18 and TRBJ2-3, with TRBD2 matching 10 bases. J gave up 7 bases and V 6 bases, and 10 bases lay outside the gene matches. This CDR3 has 15 residues. From germline, CDR1 is KGHSH and CDR2 LQKENI. This chain's CDR3 is CASSAASGSLNTQYF. In nucleotides, the CDR3 is TGTGCCAGCTCCGCGGCTAGCGGGAGTTTAAATACGCAGTATTTT.

The chain combines TRBV7-8 with TRBJ2-7, with 9 positions matching TRBD1. The CDR3 sequence is 15 residues long. The germline V gene has CDR1 SGHVS and CDR2 FQNEAQ. The junction had 5 bases not matched to a gene; V was cut back by 0 bases and J by 5 bases. The CDR3 nucleotides are TGTGCCAGCAGCTTAGCCCGGGACAGGGCCAACGAGCAGTACTTC. Protein product: CASSLARDRANEQYF.

This clone was detected once. The chain has TRBV6-5 and TRBJ2-1, with a possible D match to TRBD1 (7 bases). This CDR3 is built from 11 residues. Germline V gene sequence: CDR1 MNHEY, CDR2 SVGAGI. With 6 bases removed from V and 9 bases from J, the gap between germline ends came to 9 bases. The CDR3 spells CASSQGGEQFF. The CDR3 DNA reads as TGTGCCAGCAGCCAGGGGGGTGAGCAGTTCTTC.

The chain has TRBV2 and TRBJ1-2, with D maybe TRBD1 (5 bases). V was clipped by 6 bases and J by 8 bases, with 10 bases between them. Germline V CDR1 and CDR2: SNHLY, FYNNEI. The CDR3 runs 11 residues. The CDR3 protein is CASRQGEGYTF. The DNA of the CDR3 is TGTGCCAGCAGGCAGGGAGAAGGCTACACCTTC.

The DNA for the CDR3 is TGTGCCAGCACTGGCCGGGGCCCAGGCACTGAAGCTTTCTTT. Protein product: CASTGRGPGTEAFF. The chain uses TRBV2 and TRBJ1-1, with D possibly being TRBD1 (5 bases). V lost 7 bases, J lost 4 bases, and 16 bases lay in between. The CDR3 is 14 amino acids. Germline V gene lookup returns CDR1 SNHLY and CDR2 FYNNEI.

A remark on this clone: Other DNA sequences of this sample code for an identical CDR3. The chain joins TRBV12-5 to TRBJ1-1; the D gene is possibly TRBD1 (5 bases). The V end was cut by 7 bases, the J end by 2 bases, with 11 bases between. Germline CDR1 and CDR2: LGHNT and FRNRAP. The CDR3 extends over 13 amino acids. The DNA for the CDR3 is TGTGCTAGTGCCCCCCAGGGTAACACTGAAGCTTTCTTT. Amino acid sequence: CASAPQGNTEAFF.

This clone was seen ten or more times. The chain combines TRBV10-3 with TRBJ1-1; D is unclear. V was pared by 4 bases and J by 1 base, with 10 bases between. This CDR3 spans 14 amino acids. Germline V CDR1 and CDR2: ENHRY, SYGVKD. CDR3 in amino acids: CAISVGTKNTEAFF. The DNA for the CDR3 is TGTGCCATCAGTGTGGGAACTAAGAACACTGAAGCTTTCTTT.

The chain combines TRBV5-1 with TRBJ2-3, with 8 nucleotides matching TRBD2. The junction had 8 bases not matched to a gene; V was cut back by 4 bases and J by 1 base. Germline CDR1 SGHRS, CDR2 YFSETQ. The CDR3 covers 16 residues. CDR3 loop: CASSDPSGGGTDTQYF. CDR3 nucleotide sequence: TGCGCCAGCAGCGACCCCAGCGGGGGCGGCACAGATACGCAGTATTTT. Full variable domain (outside the CDR3, taken from reference TRBV5-1 and TRBJ2-3): KAGVTQTPRYLIKTRGQQVTLSCSPISGHRSVSWYQQTPGQGLQFLFEYFSETQRNKGNFPGRFSGRQFSNSRSEMNVSTLELGDSALYLCASSDPSGGGTDTQYFGPGTRLTVL.

V and J are TRBV11-2 and TRBJ2-3; unclear D gene. The germline CDR1 and CDR2 sequences are SGHAT and FQNNGV. V lost 8 bases to trimming and J lost 0 bases, with 12 bases between them. CDR3 size: 14 residues. This chain's CDR3 is CASGEARSTDTQYF. CDR3 sequence (DNA): TGTGCCAGCGGAGAGGCACGTAGCACAGATACGCAGTATTTT.

V gene TRBV19 combines with J gene TRBJ1-5; possibly TRBD1 for D (5 bases). The germline V gene encodes CDR1 LNHDA and CDR2 SQIVND (reference sequence). This CDR3 is 15 amino acids long. V lost 7 bases, J lost 6 bases, and 19 bases lay in between. The CDR3 coding sequence is TGTGCCAGTAAACCGGGACCAGAGATGGCTCAGCCCCAGCATTTT. This encodes CASKPGPEMAQPQHF.

This clone was recorded a few times. The CDR3 loop reads CASSVQDNYGYTF. The CDR3 nucleotides read TGTGCCAGCAGTGTGCAGGATAACTATGGCTACACCTTC. V usage is TRBV6-1 and J usage is TRBJ1-2; D is uncertain. Germline V gene sequence: CDR1 MNHNS, CDR2 SASEGT. CDR3 length equals 13 residues. V lost 4 bases, J lost 1 base, and 7 bases lay in between.